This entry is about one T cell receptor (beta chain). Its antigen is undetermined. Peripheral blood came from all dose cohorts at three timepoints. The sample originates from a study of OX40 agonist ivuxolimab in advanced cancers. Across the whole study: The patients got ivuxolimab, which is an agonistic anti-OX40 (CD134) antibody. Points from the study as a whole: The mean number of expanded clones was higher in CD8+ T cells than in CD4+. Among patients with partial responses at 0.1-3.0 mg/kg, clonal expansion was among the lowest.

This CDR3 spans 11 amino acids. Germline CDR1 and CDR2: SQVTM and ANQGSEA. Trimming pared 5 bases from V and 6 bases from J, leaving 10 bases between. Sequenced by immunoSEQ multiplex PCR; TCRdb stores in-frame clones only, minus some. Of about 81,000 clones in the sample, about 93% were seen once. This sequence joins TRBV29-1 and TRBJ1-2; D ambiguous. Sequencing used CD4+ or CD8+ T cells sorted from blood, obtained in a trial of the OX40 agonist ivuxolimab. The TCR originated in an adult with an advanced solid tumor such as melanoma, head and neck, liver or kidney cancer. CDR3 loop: CSVTHRNGYTF. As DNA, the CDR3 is TGCAGCGTTACACATAGGAATGGCTACACCTTC.